The 10 T cell receptor beta chains given below trace back to one sample, sequenced in a study of CD8+ T cells in alopecia areata. Sequencing templates came from extracted RNA that was reverse transcribed into cDNA. Generated by immunoSEQ multiplex PCR, the TCRdb table keeps only in-frame clones and is missing some. The sample yields some 190,000 clones, 66% seen once. The treatment: oral pan-JAK inhibitor, 5-10 mg twice daily. The specimen was CD4+ T cells sorted from blood, collected around week 44, from a patient treated with tofacitinib. The receptors stem from a human donor with alopecia areata.

V and J are TRBV6-1 and TRBJ1-2; 7 nucleotides agree with TRBD1. The CDR3 sequence is 14 residues long. The germline gives CDR1 MNHNS, CDR2 SASEGT. J lost 7 bases, V lost 6 bases, and 11 bases had no gene match. In DNA form, the CDR3 reads TGTGCCAGCAGCCCTAACGACAGGGTGGCTGGCTACACCTTC. Encoded protein: CASSPNDRVAGYTF.

This clone has only a few counts. The chain combines TRBV7-2 with TRBJ2-5; perhaps TRBD1 as D (6 bases). The germline gives CDR1 SGHTA, CDR2 FQGNSA. Trimming removed 5 bases at V and 0 bases at J, with 19 bases between. This CDR3 is built from 17 residues. This chain's CDR3 is CASSHGGTSLYQETQYF. In DNA, the CDR3 is TGTGCCAGCAGCCATGGTGGGACAAGCCTGTACCAAGAGACCCAGTACTTC.

This clone has more than one count but fewer than ten. This chain uses TRBV29-1 with TRBJ2-1; 9 bases are a match to TRBD2. CDR1 and CDR2 from the germline V gene are SQVTM and ANQGSEA. CDR3 length: 17 amino acids. After removal of 5 bases from V and 4 bases from J, the junction contained 15 bases not matched to a gene. CDR3 sequence: CSVFRGQSGGQYNEQFF. In nucleotides, the CDR3 is TGCAGCGTTTTCAGGGGCCAAAGCGGGGGGCAATACAATGAGCAGTTCTTC.

The CDR3 region is CASSLRLGGTDTQYF. CDR3 DNA sequence: TGTGCCAGCAGCCTACGACTGGGGGGCACAGATACGCAGTATTTT. The chain carries TRBV6-1 and TRBJ2-3, with D perhaps assigned TRBD1 or TRBD2 (5 bases each). Per germline, CDR1 MNHNS and CDR2 SASEGT. The CDR3 is made up of 15 amino acids. Trimming removed 6 bases from V and 1 base from J, with 14 bases in between.

The chain is built from TRBV14 and TRBJ2-2; D possibly corresponds to TRBD1 (6 bases). Germline CDR1 and CDR2: SGHDN and FVKESK. The V end was cut by 2 bases, the J end by 6 bases, with 10 bases between. The CDR3 contains 14 residues. CDR3 region: CASSQRGKAGELFF. The DNA for the CDR3 is TGTGCCAGCAGCCAAAGGGGGAAGGCCGGGGAGCTGTTTTTT.

The chain joins TRBV10-3 to TRBJ2-7; 7 bases are a match to TRBD1. V was pared by 4 bases and J by 3 bases, with 12 bases of the junction left unmatched. Germline V gene data show CDR1 as ENHRY and CDR2 as SYGVKD. The CDR3 extends over 16 amino acids. The CDR3 sequence is CAISGHTGVWDYEQYF. In nucleotides, the CDR3 is TGTGCCATCAGTGGGCACACAGGGGTGTGGGACTACGAGCAGTACTTC.

With respect to this clone: Other DNA sequences of this sample code for an identical CDR3. This chain connects TRBV18 to TRBJ2-3, with D uncertain. V was pared by 3 bases and J by 0 bases, with 7 bases between. From germline, CDR1 is KGHSH and CDR2 LQKENI. This CDR3 is 14 amino acids long. As DNA, the CDR3 is TGTGCCAGCTCACCCCCAGTAAGCACAGATACGCAGTATTTT. It is translated as CASSPPVSTDTQYF.

CDR3 protein: CSVQRQANTEAFF. CDR3 sequence (DNA): TGCAGCGTTCAGAGACAGGCGAACACTGAAGCTTTCTTT. The chain links TRBV29-1 to TRBJ1-1; TRBD1 is a possible D gene (6 bases). Trimming removed 5 bases at V and 1 base at J, with 11 bases between. The CDR3 is made up of 13 amino acids. Germline values: CDR1 SQVTM, CDR2 ANQGSEA.

The rearrangement uses TRBV30 and TRBJ1-5; no clear D gene. Trimming cost V 2 bases and J 0 bases, with 5 bases left between them. CDR1 and CDR2 (germline): GTSNPN, SVGIG (reference sequence). This CDR3 has 13 amino acids. CDR3 residues: CAWSRISNQPQHF. The CDR3 nucleotides are TGTGCCTGGAGTCGTATTAGCAATCAGCCCCAGCATTTT.

The chain uses TRBV4-3 and TRBJ2-7, with D unresolved. V was trimmed by 0 bases and J by 3 bases, leaving 12 bases between them. This CDR3 is built from 15 residues. The germline gives CDR1 LGHNA, CDR2 YSLEER. The DNA for the CDR3 is TGCGCCAGCAGCCAAGATGTTAGGGATGTCTACGAGCAGTACTTC. It specifies CASSQDVRDVYEQYF.